The 27 T cell receptor beta chains given below trace back to one sample, sequenced in a study of cytomegalovirus exposure and HLA in healthy donors. Use of 60 Vbeta and 13 Jbeta primers characterized the PCR. The table came from immunoSEQ multiplex PCR; TCRdb's copy has only in-frame clones and leaves some out. The table has roughly 110,000 clones, roughly 80% seen once; the top ten hold less than 3%. The sample comprised PBMCs. These receptors were obtained from a man aged 30-40 years in good health and CMV-seropositive.

The gene calls are TRBV4-2 and TRBJ2-3, with 7 bases that match TRBD1. V trimming: 0 bases; J trimming: 5 bases; junction bases outside the gene matches: 5. The CDR3 loop spans 15 amino acids. CDR1 is LGHNA, CDR2 YNFKEQ, per germline. The CDR3 bases are TGTGCCAGCAGCCAAGATACAGGGGTGGTAGATACGCAGTATTTT. This codes for CASSQDTGVVDTQYF.

J is TRBJ1-2 and V is TRBV20-1, with D possibly being TRBD1 (6 bases). CDR3 size: 11 residues. Germline CDR1 DFQATT, CDR2 SNEGSKA (reference sequence). Trimming took off 6 bases at V and 3 bases at J, with 8 bases between the two ends. The CDR3 loop is CSAAGDYGYTF. CDR3 nucleotides: TGCAGTGCGGCAGGGGACTATGGCTACACCTTC.

The chain uses TRBV7-9 and TRBJ1-1, with TRBD1 matching 7 bases. J lost 9 bases, V lost 3 bases, and 7 bases had no gene match. Germline CDR1 reads SEHNR; CDR2 reads FQNEAQ (reference sequence). This CDR3 is 13 amino acids long. As DNA, the CDR3 is TGTGCCAGCAGCTTGTACGACAGGGCAAAAGCTTTCTTT. Translated, it gives CASSLYDRAKAFF.

The CDR3 reads CASSLALGNEKLFF. For the CDR3, the DNA is TGTGCCAGCAGCTTAGCTCTAGGAAATGAAAAACTGTTTTTT. This chain connects TRBV11-1 to TRBJ1-4; D is uncertain. Germline loops: CDR1 SGHAT, CDR2 FQDESV (reference sequence). V was cut by 0 bases and J by 5 bases, with 7 bases left in between. This CDR3 contains 14 residues.

The chain recombines TRBV5-1 with TRBJ2-1; weak D call: TRBD2 (6 bases). Between the trimmed V and J ends, which lost 4 bases and 7 bases, there was a span of 15 bases. This CDR3 has 14 amino acids. Germline V gene data show CDR1 as SGHRS and CDR2 as YFSETQ. CDR3 amino acids: CASSGGTFPNEQFF. The CDR3 DNA reads as TGCGCCAGCAGCGGGGGGACTTTTCCGAATGAGCAGTTCTTC.

This clone was recorded only once. The V call is TRBV2, the J call TRBJ2-7; D unresolved. V was trimmed by 3 bases and J by 7 bases, leaving 13 bases between them. This CDR3 is built from 13 residues. CDR1 SNHLY and CDR2 FYNNEI come from the germline V gene. The CDR3 here is CASSESPRVEQYF. In nucleotides, the CDR3 is TGTGCCAGCAGTGAGAGCCCGAGAGTAGAGCAGTACTTC.

A remark on this clone: At one of its ends the junction is not consistent with the germline gene, which may arise from a read error. The chain uses TRBV7-9 and TRBJ2-3; the D is unclear. The germline V gene encodes CDR1 SEHNR and CDR2 FQNEAQ (reference sequence). CDR3 length: 15 amino acids. Here the CDR3 reads CSSSLMGQSTDTQYF. CDR3 coding DNA: TGTTCCAGCAGCTTGATGGGCCAGAGCACAGATACGCAGTATTTT.

This clone was counted once. V is TRBV2 and J is TRBJ2-2; 8 nucleotides agree with TRBD2. The length of the CDR3 is 15 residues. Germline V gene lookup returns CDR1 SNHLY and CDR2 FYNNEI. V dropped 6 bases and J dropped 5; count of bases not matched to a gene: 8. The CDR3 DNA follows: TGTGCCAGCAGCCCCAGGCGGGGGGCGACCGGGGAGCTGTTTTTT. Residues: CASSPRRGATGELFF.

The chain couples TRBV18 to TRBJ2-2, with D possibly TRBD2 on 6 matching bases. V lost 6 bases to trimming and J lost 4 bases, with 15 bases between them. The CDR3 extends over 15 amino acids. CDR1 and CDR2 (germline): KGHSH, LQKENI. The CDR3 nucleotides read TGTGCCAGCTCCTCCGGAGGGGTTTTCACCGGGGAGCTGTTTTTT. Translating it yields CASSSGGVFTGELFF.

The chain carries TRBV7-8 and TRBJ1-6; tentatively, D is TRBD1 (5 bases). V lost 3 bases, J lost 7 bases, and 7 bases lay in between. This CDR3 is 13 amino acids long. Per germline, CDR1 SGHVS and CDR2 FQNEAQ. The CDR3 nucleotides read TGTGCCAGCAGCTTCGCAGGGAATTCACCCCTCCACTTT. Its translation is CASSFAGNSPLHF.

The CDR3 bases are TGTGCCAGCAGCCCCGACAGAAACTATAATTCACCCCTCCACTTT. It translates to CASSPDRNYNSPLHF. The chain combines TRBV6-1 with TRBJ1-6; tentatively, D is TRBD1 (5 bases). This CDR3 is 15 amino acids long. V was clipped by 6 bases and J by 3 bases, with 12 bases between them. Germline lookup yields CDR1 MNHNS and CDR2 SASEGT.

The genes are TRBV4-2 and TRBJ2-7, with 14 bases that match TRBD2. The germline V gene encodes CDR1 LGHNA and CDR2 YNFKEQ. V lost 4 bases, J lost 5 bases, and 10 bases stayed unmatched. The CDR3 length is 17 residues. DNA for the CDR3: TGTGCCAGCAGCCTAAGGACTAGCGGGGGGACGGGTAACGAGCAGTACTTC. Protein sequence: CASSLRTSGGTGNEQYF.

The chain joins TRBV28 to TRBJ2-7, with D possibly being TRBD1 (5 bases). CDR3 size: 16 residues. Trimming took 5 bases from V and 4 from J, leaving 21 bases between them. The germline gives CDR1 MDHEN, CDR2 SYDVKM. The CDR3 DNA sequence: TGTGCCAGCAGTCCCCTCCCGGGCAGGGAAAGATACGAGCAGTACTTC. Its protein product is CASSPLPGRERYEQYF.

This chain uses TRBV6-1 with TRBJ2-3, with 9 bases lining up with TRBD2. Germline CDR1 is MNHNS and CDR2 is SASEGT. After removal of 1 base from V and 2 bases from J, the junction contained 7 bases not matched to a gene. This CDR3 comprises 17 residues. CDR3 sequence reads: CASSEDERGAATDTQYF. CDR3 coding DNA: TGTGCCAGCAGTGAAGACGAGCGGGGGGCCGCCACAGATACGCAGTATTTT.

The chain recombines TRBV5-4 with TRBJ1-1; TRBD1 might be the D (6 bases). CDR1 and CDR2 from the germline V gene are SGHNT and YYREEE (reference sequence). The CDR3 totals 14 residues. Trimming took off 7 bases at V and 0 bases at J, with 13 bases between the two ends. The CDR3 sequence: CASGRGTVNTEAFF. As DNA, the CDR3 is TGTGCCAGCGGCAGGGGCACGGTGAACACTGAAGCTTTCTTT.

V gene TRBV2 combines with J gene TRBJ1-4, with D unresolved. The CDR3 extends over 13 amino acids. Germline CDR1 and CDR2: SNHLY and FYNNEI. V lost 6 bases, J lost 5 bases, and 10 bases lay in between. The CDR3 is CASRGGENEKLFF. The CDR3 DNA follows: TGTGCCAGCAGAGGCGGGGAGAATGAAAAACTGTTTTTT.

The chain has TRBV5-8 and TRBJ2-1, with 9 bases matching TRBD2. The CDR3 length is 16 residues. V dropped 3 bases and J dropped 5; count of bases not matched to a gene: 9. Germline values: CDR1 SGHTS, CDR2 YDEGEE. The CDR3 region is CASSSSGTSFDNEQFF. CDR3 DNA: TGTGCCAGCAGCTCTTCCGGGACTAGCTTCGACAATGAGCAGTTCTTC.

The chain links TRBV9 to TRBJ2-7; TRBD1 matches 8 bases. Losses at the gene ends were 4 bases for V and 5 bases for J; bases not matched to a gene: 2. Per the germline V gene, CDR1 is SGDLS and CDR2 is YYNGEE. The CDR3 is 12 residues long. Written as DNA, the CDR3 is TGTGCCAGCAGCCAGGGGGCCAACGAGCAGTACTTC. Translated: CASSQGANEQYF.

The chain carries TRBV7-3 and TRBJ2-5, with D tentatively TRBD2 (6 bases). TRBJ2-7 matches the DNA end more closely, so the J call is doubtful. Germline CDR1 is SGHTA and CDR2 is FQGTGA. This CDR3 region has 13 residues. In nucleotides, the CDR3 is TGTGCCAGCAGCCACCCGCCGGGGGTCGAGCAGTACTTC. Translating it yields CASSHPPGVEQYF.

This clone was detected a few times. The chain carries TRBV7-9 and TRBJ1-5; D is unresolved. Germline V CDR1 and CDR2: SEHNR, FQNEAQ (reference sequence). V was pared by 5 bases and J by 1 base, with 9 bases between. The CDR3 is 14 residues long. CDR3 bases: TGTGCCAGCAGCCCGCATCAGAGCAATCAGCCCCAGCATTTT. Its translation: CASSPHQSNQPQHF.

This rearrangement joins TRBV27 to TRBJ1-6; D possibly corresponds to TRBD1 (5 bases). Per germline, CDR1 MNHEY and CDR2 SMNVEV (reference sequence). V shed 6 bases and J shed 7 bases, with 13 bases lying between them. There are 14 residues in the CDR3. The CDR3 DNA sequence: TGTGCCAGCAGGTTGGGGGGACGGAATTCACCCCTCCACTTT. Its protein product is CASRLGGRNSPLHF.

The chain recombines TRBV15 with TRBJ1-6, with 9 bases identical to TRBD1. This CDR3 has 15 amino acids. Germline CDR1 and CDR2: LNHNV and YYDKDF (reference sequence). J gave up 7 bases and V 3 bases, and 4 bases lay outside the gene matches. CDR3 sequence (DNA): TGTGCCACCAGCAGGAAGACAGGGGGGAATTCACCCCTCCACTTT. It yields the protein CATSRKTGGNSPLHF. Full variable domain (outside the CDR3, taken from reference TRBV15 and TRBJ1-6): DAMVIQNPRYQVTQFGKPVTLSCSQTLNHNVMYWYQQKSSQAPKLLFHYYDKDFNNEADTPDNFQSRRPNTSFCFLDIRSPGLGDTAMYLCATSRKTGGNSPLHFGNGTRLTVT.

The chain joins TRBV7-4 to TRBJ1-1; TRBD1 is a possible D gene (6 bases). CDR3 length: 14 residues. The germline V gene encodes CDR1 SGHVT and CDR2 SQSDAQ. The germline V and J ends were trimmed by 6 bases and 2 bases, with 13 bases remaining between them. The CDR3 DNA reads as TGTGCCAGCAGACAAACAGGGACAAACACTGAAGCTTTCTTT. Its translation: CASRQTGTNTEAFF.

The chain employs TRBV10-3 and TRBJ2-7; 15 bases fit TRBD2. V lost 6 bases and J lost 3; bases outside the gene matches: 6. Germline assignment: CDR1 ENHRY and CDR2 SYGVKD. The CDR3 runs to 16 residues. CDR3 protein: CAIRGTSGGLLYEQYF. In DNA form, the CDR3 reads TGTGCCATCAGAGGGACTAGCGGGGGGCTCCTCTACGAGCAGTACTTC.

This sequence joins TRBV7-3 and TRBJ2-3, with 11 bases identical to TRBD2. The J segment lost 2 bases and the V segment lost 4 bases, leaving 8 bases of the junction unmatched. Germline-derived CDR1 and CDR2 are SGHTA and FQGTGA. This CDR3 is 17 amino acids long. In DNA, the CDR3 is TGTGCCAGCAGCTCGTCTACTAGCGGGGGATACACAGATACGCAGTATTTT. Translating gives CASSSSTSGGYTDTQYF.

V is TRBV30 and J is TRBJ2-5; 12 nucleotides match TRBD2. Germline V gene lookup returns CDR1 GTSNPN and CDR2 SVGIG (reference sequence). Trimming cost V 4 bases and J 5 bases; bases outside gene matches: 8. The CDR3 length is 15 residues. The CDR3 protein is CAWNPSGGARETQYF. The CDR3 DNA sequence: TGTGCCTGGAACCCTAGCGGGGGGGCCAGGGAGACCCAGTACTTC.

The V call is TRBV12-5, the J call TRBJ1-2; TRBD1 agrees at 7 bases. With 5 bases clipped from V and 6 bases from J, the junction kept 27 bases outside the gene matches. CDR3 length: 20 amino acids. Germline V lookup: CDR1 LGHNT, CDR2 FRNRAP. The CDR3 DNA reads TGTGCTAGTGGTCTATTTTACGAGACCGAGGGGGCCGATGGAGAGAATGGCTACACCTTC. Translating gives CASGLFYETEGADGENGYTF.